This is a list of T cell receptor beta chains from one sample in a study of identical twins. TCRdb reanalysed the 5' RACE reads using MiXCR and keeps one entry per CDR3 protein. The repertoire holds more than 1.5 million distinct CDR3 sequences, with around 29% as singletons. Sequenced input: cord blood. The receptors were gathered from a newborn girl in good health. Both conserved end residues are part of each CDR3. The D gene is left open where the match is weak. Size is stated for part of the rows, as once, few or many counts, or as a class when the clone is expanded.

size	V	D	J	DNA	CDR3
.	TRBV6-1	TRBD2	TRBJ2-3	TGTGCCAGCAGTGCAACTAGCGGGGGGCCAGATACGCAGTATTTT	CASSATSGGPDTQYF
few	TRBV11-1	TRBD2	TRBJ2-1	TGTGACAGCAACCACCGCCCTAGCGGGCTTTACAATGAGCAGTTCTTC	CDSNHRPSGLYNEQFF
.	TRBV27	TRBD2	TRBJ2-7	TGTGCCAGCAGATGGCGGGAGGGCGTTGGCGAGCAGTACTTC	CASRWREGVGEQYF
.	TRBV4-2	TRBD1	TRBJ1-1	TGTGCCAGCAGCCAAGAGGGGACAGGGGGGAGCACTGAAGCTTTCTTT	CASSQEGTGGSTEAFF
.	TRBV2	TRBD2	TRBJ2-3	TGTGCCAGCAGTGAAATGTTAGCGGGAGATACGCAGTATTTT	CASSEMLAGDTQYF
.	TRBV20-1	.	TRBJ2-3	TGCAGTGCTAGTCTTGGGGGGGCCGTTTCCACAGATACGCAGTATTTT	CSASLGGAVSTDTQYF
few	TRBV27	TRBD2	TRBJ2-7	TGTGCCAGCAGTTTGACTAGCGGGGGCGGCGAGCAGTACTTC	CASSLTSGGGEQYF
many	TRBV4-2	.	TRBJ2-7	TGTGCCAGCAGCCAAGACCACGAGCAGTACTTC	CASSQDHEQYF
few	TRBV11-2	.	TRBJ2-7	TGTGCCAGCAGCTTATTACGGAGGAAGGGCTACGAGCAGTACTTC	CASSLLRRKGYEQYF
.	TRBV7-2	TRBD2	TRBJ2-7	TGTGCCAGCAGCTCCCAACAAACTAGCGCATACTCGGGTGAGCAGTACTTC	CASSSQQTSAYSGEQYF
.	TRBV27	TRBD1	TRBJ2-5	TGTGCCAGCAGCCACGGACAGGGCCAAGAGACCCAGTACTTC	CASSHGQGQETQYF
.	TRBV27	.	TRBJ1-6	TGTGCCAGCAGTTCTCCCCTCAGGGGCAGGAAGAATTCACCCCTCCACTTT	CASSSPLRGRKNSPLHF
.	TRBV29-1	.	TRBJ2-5	TGCAGCGTTGAACTGAGGGGTTTGGTGACCCAGTACTTC	CSVELRGLVTQYF
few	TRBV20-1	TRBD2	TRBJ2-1	TGCAGTGCTAGGGGTACTAGCGGGGGGGCAAATGAGCAGTTCTTC	CSARGTSGGANEQFF
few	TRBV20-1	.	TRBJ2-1	TGCAGTGCTAGAGATGTGACTTTTTACTACAATGAGCAGTTCTTC	CSARDVTFYYNEQFF
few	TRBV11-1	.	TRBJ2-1	TGTGCCAGCAGCTTAGGCTACAGGCGATACAATGAGCAGTTCTTC	CASSLGYRRYNEQFF
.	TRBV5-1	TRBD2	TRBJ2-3	TGCGCCAGCAGCTTCGGGGCGGGAGTAGCAGATACGCAGTATTTT	CASSFGAGVADTQYF
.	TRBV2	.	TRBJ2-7	TGTGCCAGCAGTGATGCGGGGCTTTACTCCTACGAGCAGTACTTC	CASSDAGLYSYEQYF
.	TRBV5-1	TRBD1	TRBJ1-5	TGCGCCAGCAGCTTATACCAGGGGGATGAGCCCCAGCATTTT	CASSLYQGDEPQHF
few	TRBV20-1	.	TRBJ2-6	TGCAGTGCCCACAGAGCCGGGGCCAACGTCCTGACTTTC	CSAHRAGANVLTF
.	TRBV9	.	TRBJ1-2	TGTGCCAGCAGCGTAACCCCCGGACAAACCTATGGCTACACCTTC	CASSVTPGQTYGYTF
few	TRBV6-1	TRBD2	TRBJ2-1	TGTGCCAGCAGTGAATTGTGGCTAGCGGGGGGTGATGAGCAGTTCTTC	CASSELWLAGGDEQFF
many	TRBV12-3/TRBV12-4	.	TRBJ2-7	TGTGCCAGCAGTTCCCATAGCGGCTACGAGCAGTACTTC	CASSSHSGYEQYF
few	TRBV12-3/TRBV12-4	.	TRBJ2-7	TGTGCCAGCAGTTTACAGTCCTACAATGAGCAGTACTTC	CASSLQSYNEQYF
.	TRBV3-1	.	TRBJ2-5	TGTGCCAGCAGCCAAGAGGAGACTCGGTACCAAGAGACCCAGTACTTC	CASSQEETRYQETQYF
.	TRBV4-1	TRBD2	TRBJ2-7	TGCGCCAGCAGTTTGGGACTAGCGGGAGGCTCCTACAATGAGCAGTACTTC	CASSLGLAGGSYNEQYF
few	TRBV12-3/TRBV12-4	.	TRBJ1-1	TGTGCCAGCAGAAAAACCGGGACGAACACTGAAGCTTTCTTT	CASRKTGTNTEAFF
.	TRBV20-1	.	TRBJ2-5	TGCAGTGCTGTACCCTTTCTAGGGGGCCAAGAGACCCAGTACTTC	CSAVPFLGGQETQYF
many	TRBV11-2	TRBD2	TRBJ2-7	TGTGCCAGCAGCTTGGGGCCTAGCGGGAGCTCCTACGAGCAGTACTTC	CASSLGPSGSSYEQYF
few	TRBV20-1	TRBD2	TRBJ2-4	TGCAGTGCGCGACTAGCGGGCAGTGGCCTAGCCAAAAACATTCAGTACTTC	CSARLAGSGLAKNIQYF
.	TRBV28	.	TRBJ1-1	TGTGCCAGCGGAGAGGCAGGGGACCCTGAAGCTTTCTTT	CASGEAGDPEAFF
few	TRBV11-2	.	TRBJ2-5	TGTGCCAGCAGCTTTGGACTCCGGTCCATTTGGACCCAGTACTTC	CASSFGLRSIWTQYF
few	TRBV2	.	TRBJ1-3	TGTGCCAGCAGCCAACAGGGAGGCTCTGGAAACACCATATATTTT	CASSQQGGSGNTIYF
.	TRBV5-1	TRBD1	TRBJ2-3	TGCGCCGGGTGGACAGGGATAAGCACAGATGCGCGGTATTTT	CAGWTGISTDARYF
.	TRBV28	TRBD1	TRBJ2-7	TGTGCCAGCAGGGGTCTCCGGACAGGGGGCTACGAGCAGTACTTC	CASRGLRTGGYEQYF
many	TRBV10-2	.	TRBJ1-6	TGCGCCAGCAGTGACAGGGGCTATAATTCACCCCTCCACTTT	CASSDRGYNSPLHF
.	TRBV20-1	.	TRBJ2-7	TGCAGTGGTATAGGGGGACAAACCTACGAGCAGTACTTC	CSGIGGQTYEQYF
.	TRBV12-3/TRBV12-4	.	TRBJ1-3	TGTGCCAGCAGTTTCCAGGAGAGCTCTGGAAACACCATATATTTT	CASSFQESSGNTIYF
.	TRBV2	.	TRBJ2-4	TGTGCCAGCAGGAGGGGGGGCCAGTCCAAAAACATTCAGTACTTC	CASRRGGQSKNIQYF
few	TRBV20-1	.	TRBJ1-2	TGCAGTGCTAGAAAGCGGGACGGCTATGGCTACACCTTC	CSARKRDGYGYTF
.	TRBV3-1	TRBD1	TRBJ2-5	TGTGCCAGCAGCCACAGGGGGTACTCTCAAGAGACCCAGTACTTC	CASSHRGYSQETQYF
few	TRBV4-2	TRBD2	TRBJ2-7	TGTGCCAGCAGCCAAGAACGGGATGCGGGAGGGTACTACGAGCAGTACTTC	CASSQERDAGGYYEQYF
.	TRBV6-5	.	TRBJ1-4	TGTGCCAGCAGTTACCCATTAGGACGCCCCTCAGGGGCCGCGAATCTAGAAAAACTGTTTTTT	CASSYPLGRPSGAANLEKLFF
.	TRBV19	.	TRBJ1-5	TGTGCCAGTAATACAGGGTTACAGCCCCAGCATTTT	CASNTGLQPQHF
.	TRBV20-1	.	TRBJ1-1	TGCAGTGCTAGAGCGGGGTCTGGGAACACTGAAGCTTTCTTT	CSARAGSGNTEAFF
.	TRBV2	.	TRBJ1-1	TGTGCCAGCACTCCCGGGCCCGGCGCTTTCTTT	CASTPGPGAFF
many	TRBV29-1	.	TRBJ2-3	TGCAGCGTAGGGACTACAGATACGCAGTATTTT	CSVGTTDTQYF
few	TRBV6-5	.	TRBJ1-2	TGTGCCAGCAGTTACTCGAGAAGAGGGAACTATGGCTACACCTTC	CASSYSRRGNYGYTF
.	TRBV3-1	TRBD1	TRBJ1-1	TGTGCCAGCACCTCAGGGGGCAGGGCTGAAGCTTTCTTT	CASTSGGRAEAFF
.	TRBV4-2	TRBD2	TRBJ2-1	TGTGCCAGCAGCCAACTGGGACTAGCCAATGAGCAGTTCTTC	CASSQLGLANEQFF
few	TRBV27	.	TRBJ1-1	TGTGCCAGCAGTTTCGGGGGCAGCCTGGGGACTGAAGCTTTCTTT	CASSFGGSLGTEAFF
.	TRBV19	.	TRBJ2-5	TGTGCCAGTAGTATAGGACCCACCGGTGGCGAGACCCAGTACTTC	CASSIGPTGGETQYF